Listed here are 29 T cell receptor beta chains from one sample, sequenced in a study of CD8 T cells in Susac syndrome. Random hexamers primed reverse transcription of 0.5 to 1 ug RNA. Each CDR3 protein is one row after TCRdb ran MiXCR on the immunoSEQ multiplex PCR reads. The data show approximately 200,000 distinct CDR3 sequences, over 90% seen once. Sequencing used CD4+ T cells from PBMCs. All receptors come from a human donor with multiple sclerosis.

The chain is built from TRBV25-1 and TRBJ1-5, with no clear D. This CDR3 contains 14 residues. Germline V gene data show CDR1 as MGHDK and CDR2 as SYGVNS. Deletions cut 4 bases from V and 7 bases from J, with 14 bases between. The DNA of the CDR3 is TGTGCCAGCAGTGGGTGGGATCTAGGGCAGCCCCAGCATTTT. It codes for CASSGWDLGQPQHF.

The chain couples TRBV5-4 to TRBJ2-5, with 8 bases matching TRBD1. The ends lost 0 bases at V and 9 bases at J; junction bases unmatched: 7. Germline CDR1 is SGHNT and CDR2 is YYREEE (reference sequence). CDR3 length: 14 residues. CDR3 sequence (DNA): TGTGCCAGCAGCTTGGGCAGGACAGGGTTGGCCCAGTACTTC. Encoded protein: CASSLGRTGLAQYF.

The V call is TRBV20-1, the J call TRBJ2-7, with TRBD2 identical over 10 bases. CDR1 DFQATT and CDR2 SNEGSKA come from the germline V gene (reference sequence). The CDR3 runs 14 residues. V dropped 6 bases and J dropped 6; count of bases not matched to a gene: 11. The CDR3 loop reads CSAPTGLASREQYF. The DNA for the CDR3 is TGCAGTGCGCCAACGGGACTAGCGTCTCGCGAGCAGTACTTC.

This rearrangement joins TRBV9 to TRBJ2-7; D is undetermined. V was cut by 0 bases and J by 1 base, with 8 bases left in between. The V gene's germline CDR1 is SGDLS and CDR2 YYNGEE. The CDR3 has 14 amino acids. The CDR3 DNA is TGTGCCAGCAGCGTAGCCCCTGTGTCCTACGAGCAGTACTTC. It translates to CASSVAPVSYEQYF.

The rearrangement links TRBV20-1 to TRBJ1-2, with 8 bases aligning to TRBD1. The CDR3 covers 12 residues. The germline V gene encodes CDR1 DFQATT and CDR2 SNEGSKA (reference sequence). The ends lost 1 base at V and 9 bases at J; junction bases unmatched: 4. This CDR3 is CSARADRESYTF. The CDR3 bases are TGCAGTGCTAGAGCGGACAGGGAAAGCTACACCTTC.

The rearrangement joins TRBV25-1 to TRBJ1-5, with 8 bases identical to TRBD1. The CDR3 covers 14 residues. The J segment lost 11 bases and the V segment lost 4 bases, leaving 10 bases of the junction unmatched. Germline V gives CDR1 MGHDK, CDR2 SYGVNS. The CDR3 bases are TGTGCCAGCAGTGCCCGGGACAGGACAGCGGCCCAGCATTTT. Translation gives CASSARDRTAAQHF.

The rearrangement uses TRBV29-1 and TRBJ1-2, with TRBD1 matching over 8 bases. Germline lookup yields CDR1 SQVTM and CDR2 ANQGSEA. The CDR3 spans 13 residues. V shed 6 bases, J shed 4 bases, and the junction held 7 bases outside the gene matches. This CDR3 is CSVLDRVGYGYTF. In DNA, the CDR3 is TGCAGCGTCCTGGACAGGGTGGGCTATGGCTACACCTTC.

The chain combines TRBV12-3 or TRBV12-4 with TRBJ2-1; 10 positions match TRBD2. This CDR3 comprises 14 residues. Germline trimming cut 7 bases from V and 0 bases from J; bases unmatched to any gene: 0. The CDR3 spells CASKREGSYNEQFF. CDR3 coding DNA: TGTGCCAGCAAGCGGGAGGGCTCCTACAATGAGCAGTTCTTC.

The chain links TRBV12-3 or TRBV12-4 to TRBJ2-6; D uncertain. V was clipped by 1 base and J by 3 bases, with 1 base between them. The CDR3 has 13 amino acids. The CDR3 spells CASSLGGANVLTF. The CDR3 coding sequence is TGTGCCAGCAGTTTAGGTGGGGCCAACGTCCTGACTTTC.

J is TRBJ2-5 and V is TRBV15; D is unclear. Trimming took 4 bases from V and 5 from J, leaving 8 bases between them. Germline loops: CDR1 LNHNV, CDR2 YYDKDF (reference sequence). The CDR3 sequence is 12 residues long. CDR3 region: CATSKDGETQYF. As DNA, the CDR3 is TGTGCCACCAGCAAAGACGGGGAGACCCAGTACTTC.

The CDR3, as DNA: TGTGCCAGCGGGTTAGTCACCGGGGAGCTGTTTTTT. It specifies CASGLVTGELFF. The chain has TRBV3-1 and TRBJ2-2, with no clear D. V was trimmed by 8 bases and J by 4 bases, leaving 8 bases between them. The CDR3 contains 12 residues. Germline V gives CDR1 LGHDT, CDR2 YNNKEL (reference sequence).

This chain joins TRBV2 and TRBJ1-2, with TRBD1 as a possible D gene (5 bases). V was pared by 6 bases and J by 1 base, with 12 bases between. Germline V gene lookup returns CDR1 SNHLY and CDR2 FYNNEI. This CDR3 has 14 residues. CDR3 residues: CASSPGRINYGYTF. In DNA form, the CDR3 reads TGTGCCAGCAGCCCGGGACGGATTAACTATGGCTACACCTTC.

The rearrangement links TRBV6-1 to TRBJ1-5; a possible D gene is TRBD1 (6 bases). V was cut by 1 base and J by 9 bases, with 16 bases left in between. CDR1 and CDR2 (germline): MNHNS, SASEGT. The CDR3 runs 15 residues. CDR3 DNA sequence: TGTGCCAGCAGTGAAGGGAGATCGGGGGGCCTGCCCCAGCATTTT. Translation gives CASSEGRSGGLPQHF.

The rearrangement joins TRBV12-3 or TRBV12-4 to TRBJ2-1; D is perhaps TRBD2 (5 bases). V gave up 3 bases and J gave up 0 bases, with 15 bases separating them. The length of the CDR3 is 17 residues. DNA for the CDR3: TGTGCCAGCAGTTTTCTGGCTAGCCGAAGCTCCTACAATGAGCAGTTCTTC. Amino acid sequence: CASSFLASRSSYNEQFF.

This chain uses TRBV5-1 with TRBJ2-7, with 9 nucleotides matching TRBD1. CDR3 length: 15 residues. Germline-derived CDR1 and CDR2 are SGHRS and YFSETQ. J was trimmed by 1 base and V by 0 bases; bases with no gene match: 2. DNA of the CDR3: TGCGCCAGCAGCTTGGGGACAGGGGAATCCTACGAGCAGTACTTC. Its protein product is CASSLGTGESYEQYF.

The rearrangement joins TRBV24-1 to TRBJ2-3; 7 nucleotides agree with TRBD2. V dropped 5 bases and J dropped 4; count of bases not matched to a gene: 5. The CDR3 runs to 14 residues. CDR1 and CDR2 from the germline V gene are KGHDR and SFDVKD. CDR3 sequence reads: CATSAPGGADTQYF. CDR3 nucleotide sequence: TGTGCCACCAGTGCCCCTGGGGGGGCAGATACGCAGTATTTT.

The chain employs TRBV3-1 and TRBJ1-1; no clear D gene. Germline CDR1 and CDR2: LGHDT and YNNKEL (reference sequence). V was trimmed by 1 base and J by 8 bases, leaving 5 bases between them. There are 11 residues in the CDR3. Here the CDR3 reads CASSQVGEAFF. In nucleotides, the CDR3 is TGTGCCAGCAGCCAAGTGGGGGAAGCTTTCTTT.

This chain links TRBV5-1 with TRBJ1-1; D remains ambiguous. This CDR3 has 14 residues. V lost 6 bases to trimming and J lost 0 bases, with 12 bases between them. Germline CDR1 and CDR2: SGHRS and YFSETQ. The DNA for the CDR3 is TGCGCCAGCACCGATCAGACCGTGAACACTGAAGCTTTCTTT. Its translation is CASTDQTVNTEAFF.

This clonotype was seen only once. The gene calls are TRBV12-5 and TRBJ2-5, with D maybe TRBD2 (5 bases). Looked up from germline, CDR1 is LGHNT and CDR2 is FRNRAP. The CDR3 totals 10 residues. V dropped 7 bases and J dropped 7 bases, with 7 bases sitting between them. The CDR3 DNA is TGTGCTAGTGCTGAGGGGACCCAGTACTTC. Translating gives CASAEGTQYF.

The chain is built from TRBV30 and TRBJ2-5; 8 bases map to TRBD2. The CDR3 loop spans 14 amino acids. Germline CDR1 and CDR2: GTSNPN and SVGIG (reference sequence). The V and J ends lost 7 bases and 1 base, in that order; junction bases with no gene match: 8. CDR3 sequence (DNA): TGTGCCTCCGGGACTAGAGCGATCCAAGAGACCCAGTACTTC. This gives the protein CASGTRAIQETQYF.

The count of this clonotype is one. The chain uses TRBV3-1 and TRBJ2-1; TRBD1 matches at 8 bases. The junction had 10 bases not matched to a gene; V was cut back by 5 bases and J by 7 bases. Germline V CDR1 and CDR2: LGHDT, YNNKEL (reference sequence). CDR3 length equals 15 residues. CDR3 sequence: CASSTGQGLDNEQFF. The CDR3 DNA reads TGTGCCAGCAGCACCGGACAGGGTCTGGATAATGAGCAGTTCTTC.

This chain connects TRBV20-1 to TRBJ2-3, with TRBD2 matching 11 bases. Unmatched junction bases numbered 12, after V lost 2 bases and J lost 2 bases. Per germline, CDR1 DFQATT and CDR2 SNEGSKA (reference sequence). The CDR3 loop spans 18 amino acids. The CDR3 loop is CSARRVARLAGPTDTQYF. CDR3 DNA sequence: TGCAGTGCTAGAAGGGTGGCGCGACTAGCGGGGCCCACAGATACGCAGTATTTT.

This chain links TRBV3-1 with TRBJ2-1; no clear D. The V gene's germline CDR1 is LGHDT and CDR2 YNNKEL (reference sequence). V was trimmed by 0 bases and J by 4 bases, leaving 13 bases between them. There are 16 residues in the CDR3. Here the CDR3 DNA reads TGTGCCAGCAGCCAAGAGGAACAGCGAGGTTACAATGAGCAGTTCTTC. It specifies CASSQEEQRGYNEQFF.

DNA for the CDR3: TGCAGTGCCAACACACTCGCTGGGGCCAACGTCCTGACTTTC. It is translated as CSANTLAGANVLTF. The chain couples TRBV20-1 to TRBJ2-6; D is unclear. Per the germline V gene, CDR1 is DFQATT and CDR2 is SNEGSKA (reference sequence). V dropped 6 bases and J dropped 2 bases, with 11 bases sitting between them. The length of the CDR3 is 14 residues.

This chain links TRBV24-1 with TRBJ1-2; D remains unclear. The CDR3 spans 12 residues. Germline CDR1 is KGHDR and CDR2 is SFDVKD. V gave up 4 bases and J gave up 1 base, with 3 bases separating them. CDR3 sequence (DNA): TGTGCCACCAGTGACGTTAACTATGGCTACACCTTC. Its protein is CATSDVNYGYTF.

This clonotype appeared a few times. J is TRBJ1-5 and V is TRBV6-1; a possible D gene is TRBD1 (6 bases). Per germline, CDR1 MNHNS and CDR2 SASEGT. The CDR3 has 14 residues. Trimming cost V 7 bases and J 7 bases, with 17 bases left between them. The CDR3 spells CASTPRGGGQPQHF. The CDR3 DNA is TGTGCCAGCACCCCAAGGGGGGGCGGACAGCCCCAGCATTTT.

This rearrangement joins TRBV5-1 to TRBJ2-6; 10 bases are shared with TRBD1. Germline V lookup: CDR1 SGHRS, CDR2 YFSETQ. The CDR3 length is 15 residues. The ends lost 7 bases at V and 13 bases at J; junction bases unmatched: 14. Here the CDR3 reads CASRLPGQGVQVLTF. As DNA, the CDR3 is TGCGCCAGCCGCCTGCCCGGACAGGGGGTTCAAGTCCTGACTTTC.

This sequence joins TRBV5-4 and TRBJ2-5; 12 positions match TRBD2. Germline-derived CDR1 and CDR2 are SGHNT and YYREEE (reference sequence). The CDR3 spans 15 residues. The V gene end was trimmed by 4 bases and the J gene end by 3 bases; junction bases not matched to a gene: 4. The CDR3 protein is CASSARTSGKETQYF. The DNA of the CDR3 is TGTGCCAGCAGCGCCCGGACTAGCGGGAAAGAGACCCAGTACTTC.

This chain connects TRBV12-3 or TRBV12-4 to TRBJ1-2; no clear D. Trimming pared 4 bases from V and 6 bases from J, leaving 21 bases between. There are 16 residues in the CDR3. CDR3: CASSWQARLVGHGYTF. CDR3 in DNA: TGTGCCAGCAGTTGGCAGGCGCGACTAGTCGGTCATGGCTACACCTTC.